This T cell receptor (beta chain) was sequenced in a study of radiation and T cells in renal cell carcinoma. The time point is: blood 4 weeks post-SBRT, at nephrectomy. As for treatment: 15 Gy SBRT to primary tumor, nephrectomy 4 weeks later. Nephrectomy followed 15 Gy stereotactic body radiation by 4 weeks. Method: immunoSEQ multiplex PCR; TCRdb's copy keeps in-frame clones and lacks some. In the table there are 130,000 to 150,000 clones, around 88% of which are singletons. Germline values: CDR1 MNHNY, CDR2 SVGAGI (reference sequence). This CDR3 has 14 amino acids. The germline V and J ends were trimmed by 2 bases and 5 bases, with 7 bases remaining between them.

Specimen: blood, collected from a patient whose treatment included radiotherapy and nephrectomy. The chain carries TRBV6-6 and TRBJ1-6; D is uncertain. The sequence came from a woman between 50 and 59 years old with renal cell carcinoma. CDR3: CASSYRTNNSPLHF. The CDR3 DNA reads TGTGCCAGCAGTTACAGGACGAATAATTCACCCCTCCACTTT.